This T cell receptor (beta chain) was captured in a study of T-cell reconstitution after alpha-beta-depleted transplantation in children. This clonotype came up a few times. Germline loops: CDR1 LGHNA, CDR2 YSLEER. This CDR3 is 18 amino acids long. Trimming stripped 0 bases from V and 4 bases from J, with 19 bases between. During its preparation, the TCRbeta library received unique molecular identifiers. TCRdb reanalysed the PCR reads using MiXCR and keeps one entry per CDR3 protein. The profile shows approximately 250,000 distinct CDR3 sequences, over 9.5% of them singletons. The sequencing used PBMCs from the stem cell graft donor, collected from the stem cell graft. This receptor was taken from a human donor who donated a stem cell graft to a child with SCID. This chain links TRBV4-3 with TRBJ2-1; a weak D match, TRBD1 (6 bases). The CDR3 here is CASSQDVGQGFVYNEQFF. As DNA, the CDR3 is TGCGCCAGCAGCCAAGATGTGGGGCAGGGGTTTGTTTACAATGAGCAGTTCTTC.